The entry below gives a single T cell receptor beta chain sequence along with its context. In the source study's methods: Using reference gene primer amplification, nucleated cell counts were estimated. Assay used: immunoSEQ multiplex PCR; TCRdb lists only in-frame clones, some missing. For V, J and clone size, that table is used; D and trimming come from the DNA. The data show roughly 14,000 clones, approximately 84% seen once. The sample originates from a study of blood T cell repertoires in COVID-19. About the research overall: Spain, Italy and the United States supplied samples that represented acute and convalescent COVID-19. T cells, B-cell-depleted T cells, or PBMCs provided the cDNA or gDNA that served as material.

Trimming stripped 0 bases from V and 4 bases from J, with 16 bases between. CDR3 length: 16 residues. Germline V lookup: CDR1 SGHRS, CDR2 YFSETQ. The J gene is TRBJ2-5, the V gene TRBV5-1; D is undetermined. This receptor was identified in a human donor in a cohort sampled during active COVID-19. The sample comprised peripheral blood. CDR3 loop: CASSLASLEGGETQYF. The DNA for the CDR3 is TGCGCCAGCAGCTTGGCCAGTCTGGAAGGCGGAGAGACCCAGTACTTC.